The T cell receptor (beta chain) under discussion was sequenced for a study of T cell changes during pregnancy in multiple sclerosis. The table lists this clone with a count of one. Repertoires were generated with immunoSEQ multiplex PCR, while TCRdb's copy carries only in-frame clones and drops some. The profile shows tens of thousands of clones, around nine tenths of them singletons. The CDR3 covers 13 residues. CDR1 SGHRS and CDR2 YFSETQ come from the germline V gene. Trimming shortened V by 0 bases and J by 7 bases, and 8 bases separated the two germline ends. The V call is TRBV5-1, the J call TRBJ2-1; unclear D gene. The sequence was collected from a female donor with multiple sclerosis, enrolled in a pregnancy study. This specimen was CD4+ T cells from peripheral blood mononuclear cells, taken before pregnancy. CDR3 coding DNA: TGCGCCAGCAGCTTGGATTCTAAGAATGAGCAGTTCTTC. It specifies CASSLDSKNEQFF.